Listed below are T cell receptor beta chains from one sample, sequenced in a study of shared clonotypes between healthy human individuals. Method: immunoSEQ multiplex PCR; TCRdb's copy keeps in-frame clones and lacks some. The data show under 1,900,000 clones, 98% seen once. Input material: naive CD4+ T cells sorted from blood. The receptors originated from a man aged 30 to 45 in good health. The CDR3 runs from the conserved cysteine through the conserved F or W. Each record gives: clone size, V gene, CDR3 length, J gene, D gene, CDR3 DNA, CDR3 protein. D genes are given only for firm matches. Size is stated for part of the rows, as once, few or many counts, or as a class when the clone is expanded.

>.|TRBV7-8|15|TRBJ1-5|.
TGTGCCAGCAGCTTAGCCAGGTATAGCAATCAGCCCCAGCATTTT
CASSLARYSNQPQHF
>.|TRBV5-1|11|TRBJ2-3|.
TGCGCCAGCACCGAACAGAATACGCAGTATTTT
CASTEQNTQYF
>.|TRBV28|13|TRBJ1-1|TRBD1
TGTGCCAGCTTCAGACAGGGCCGGACTGAAGCTTTCTTT
CASFRQGRTEAFF
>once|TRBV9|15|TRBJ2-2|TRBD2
TGTGCCAGCAGCGTAATAGCGGGAGCTTTGGGGGAGCTGTTTTTT
CASSVIAGALGELFF
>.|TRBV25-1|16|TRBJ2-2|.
TGTGCCAGCAGTATGGCAGGGGTTGTCGCGGGCGGGGAGCTGTTTTTT
CASSMAGVVAGGELFF
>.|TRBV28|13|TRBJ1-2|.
TGTGCCAGCAGAGGAGGGGTTAACTATGGCTACACCTTC
CASRGGVNYGYTF
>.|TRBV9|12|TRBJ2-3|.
TGTGCCAGCAGCGTAGGCCCAGATACGCAGTATTTT
CASSVGPDTQYF
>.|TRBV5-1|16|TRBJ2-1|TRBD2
TGCGCCAGCAGCCTTTCTAGCGGAAGCTCCTACAATGAGCAGTTCTTC
CASSLSSGSSYNEQFF
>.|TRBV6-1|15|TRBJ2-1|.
TGTGCCAGCAGTGAGGGACCGAACTCCTACAATGAGCAGTTCTTC
CASSEGPNSYNEQFF
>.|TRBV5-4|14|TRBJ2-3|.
TGTGCCAGCAGCCCAGTCCTCAGCACAGATACGCAGTATTTT
CASSPVLSTDTQYF
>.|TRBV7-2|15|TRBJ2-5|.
TGTGCCAGCAGCTCCACGAGGGGGGGGCCAGAGACCCAGTACTTC
CASSSTRGGPETQYF
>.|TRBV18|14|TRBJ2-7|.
TGTGCCAGCTCACCGGGCCGGGACCCCTACGAGCAGTACTTC
CASSPGRDPYEQYF
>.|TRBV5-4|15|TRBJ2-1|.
TGTGCCAGCAGCTTGCCGCCCCACACGCCCGATGAGCAGTTCTTC
CASSLPPHTPDEQFF
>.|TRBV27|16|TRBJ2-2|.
TGTGCCAGCAGTTCCAGGTGGGAGGTGGGCACCGGGGAGCTGTTTTTT
CASSSRWEVGTGELFF
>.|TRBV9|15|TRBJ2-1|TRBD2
TGTGCCAGCAGCGAGGAGCTAGCGGGATACAATGAGCAGTTCTTC
CASSEELAGYNEQFF
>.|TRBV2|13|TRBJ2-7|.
TGTGCCAGCGGAGGGACTGAGTCCTACGAGCAGTACTTC
CASGGTESYEQYF
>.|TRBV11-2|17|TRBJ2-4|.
TGTGCCAGCAGTCCACCGGTGGGGTTGGGTACCAAAAACATTCAGTACTTC
CASSPPVGLGTKNIQYF
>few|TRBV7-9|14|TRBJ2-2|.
TGTGCCAGCAGCTTTGGGCCGAACACCGGGGAGCTGTTTTTT
CASSFGPNTGELFF
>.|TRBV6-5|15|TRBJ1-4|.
TGTGCCAGCAGCTGGGACGGTCCCGCGAACGAAAAACTGTTTTTT
CASSWDGPANEKLFF
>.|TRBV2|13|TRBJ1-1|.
TGTGCCAGCAGGAACGACAAGAACACTGAAGCTTTCTTT
CASRNDKNTEAFF
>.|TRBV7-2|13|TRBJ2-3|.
TGTGCCAGCAGCTTAGGGGCAGCAGATACGCAGTATTTT
CASSLGAADTQYF
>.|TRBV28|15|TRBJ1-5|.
TGTGCCAGCAGCGGGTTCTCAGGTAGCAATCAGCCCCAGCATTTT
CASSGFSGSNQPQHF
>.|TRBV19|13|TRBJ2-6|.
TGTGCCACCCAGGGATCTGGGGCCAACGTCCTGACTTTC
CATQGSGANVLTF
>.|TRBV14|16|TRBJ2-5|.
TGTGCCAGCAGCCAAGAGAACAGGGCGGGCCAAGAGACCCAGTACTTC
CASSQENRAGQETQYF
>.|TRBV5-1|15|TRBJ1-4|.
TGCGCCAGCACAAAACAGGGAGTCTTGGGAGAAAAACTGTTTTTT
CASTKQGVLGEKLFF
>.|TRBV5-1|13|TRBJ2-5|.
TGCGCCAGCAGCTCGGAGGTACTAGAGACCCAGTACTTC
CASSSEVLETQYF
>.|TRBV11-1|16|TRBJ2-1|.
TGTGCCAGCAGCTTAATGAAGGGTATTTCCTACAATGAGCAGTTCTTC
CASSLMKGISYNEQFF
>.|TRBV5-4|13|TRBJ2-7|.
TGTGCCAGTAGCTACGCGGAAACCTACGAGCAGTACTTC
CASSYAETYEQYF
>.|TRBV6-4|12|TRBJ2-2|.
TGTGCCAGCAGCGACTGGGCCGGGGAGCTGTTTTTT
CASSDWAGELFF
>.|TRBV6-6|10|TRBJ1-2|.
TGTGCCAGCAAGGAGAAGGTCTCCACCTTC
CASKEKVSTF
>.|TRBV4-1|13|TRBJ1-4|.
TGCGCCAGTCAACAGCCCGGGAATGAAAAACTGTTTTTT
CASQQPGNEKLFF
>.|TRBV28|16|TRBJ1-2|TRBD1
TGTGCCAGCAGAACCCCCAAAGGGACAGGGGCGAGAGGCTACACCTTC
CASRTPKGTGARGYTF
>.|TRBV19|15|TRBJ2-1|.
TGTGCCAGTAGTATCTCGGCAGGGATTTACAATGAGCAGTTCTTC
CASSISAGIYNEQFF
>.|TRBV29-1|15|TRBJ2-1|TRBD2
TGCAGCGTTGTATCTACTAGCGGGAGAGTAGATGAGCAGTTCTTC
CSVVSTSGRVDEQFF
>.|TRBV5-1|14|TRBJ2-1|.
TGCGCCAGCAACCGGTGGGCCACCTACAATGAGCAGTTCTTC
CASNRWATYNEQFF
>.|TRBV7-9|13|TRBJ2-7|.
TGTGCCAGCAGCTTAGGGAGTCGCTACGAGCAGTACTTC
CASSLGSRYEQYF